The next 19 T cell receptor beta chains were all read from a single sample in a study of ipilimumab plus nivolumab after autologous stem cell transplantation. The repertoire was sequenced with immunoSEQ multiplex PCR; TCRdb's copy has only in-frame clones and lacks some. Among around 45,000 clones, 88% were seen once, and the ten largest hold 0.7% to 0.95%. Material: PBMCs, obtained in a trial of ipilimumab plus nivolumab as post-transplant consolidation. These receptors originate from a male donor with multiple myeloma.

This clone came up once. The chain joins TRBV19 to TRBJ2-2; D is perhaps TRBD1 (6 bases). The ends were cut back, 5 bases at V and 4 bases at J, with 17 bases in the middle. CDR3 length equals 16 residues. Germline V gene sequence: CDR1 LNHDA, CDR2 SQIVND (reference sequence). The CDR3 here is CASSPGTPVPTGELFF. CDR3 DNA sequence: TGTGCCAGTAGTCCCGGGACACCAGTCCCCACCGGGGAGCTGTTTTTT.

V usage is TRBV2 and J usage is TRBJ1-4; D gene ambiguous. The germline CDR1 and CDR2 sequences are SNHLY and FYNNEI. This CDR3 contains 14 residues. Trimming took off 1 base at V and 8 bases at J, with 11 bases between the two ends. CDR3 sequence (DNA): TGTGCCAGCAGTGAAGACCCTGGCTGGGAAAAACTGTTTTTT. This codes for CASSEDPGWEKLFF. Filled out from reference TRBV2 and TRBJ1-4, the complete variable domain reads EPEVTQTPSHQVTQMGQEVILRCVPISNHLYFYWYRQILGQKVEFLVSFYNNEISEKSEIFDDQFSVERPDGSNFTLKIRSTKLEDSAMYFCASSEDPGWEKLFFGSGTQLSVL.

V and J are TRBV5-4 and TRBJ2-1; TRBD2 aligns across 12 bases. V shed 4 bases and J 3 bases; nucleotides not matched to a gene: 14. The CDR3 sequence is 19 residues long. Germline V lookup: CDR1 SGHNT, CDR2 YYREEE (reference sequence). For the CDR3, the DNA is TGTGCCAGCAGCGCAGGACTAGCGGGGTCCCGGGGCAGCTACAATGAGCAGTTCTTC. Its translation: CASSAGLAGSRGSYNEQFF.

To note about this clone: The junction departs from the called germline gene at one end, perhaps through a read error. The V and J genes are TRBV18 and TRBJ2-7; no clear D. The CDR3 runs 14 residues. The germline V gene encodes CDR1 KGHSH and CDR2 LQKENI. The CDR3 loop reads CASSHGQASDEQYF. The CDR3 DNA reads as TGTGCCAGCTCACATGGGCAGGCCTCCGACGAGCAGTACTTC.

CDR3 in DNA: TGTGCCAGCAGCTTCAATACAGGGACAGGGGCGAGAGAGACCCAGTACTTC. Its protein product is CASSFNTGTGARETQYF. This chain connects TRBV5-8 to TRBJ2-5; 10 positions agree with TRBD1. The germline CDR1 and CDR2 sequences are SGHTS and YDEGEE. J was trimmed by 4 bases and V by 2 bases; bases with no gene match: 11. The CDR3 length is 17 residues.

J is TRBJ1-2 and V is TRBV7-3; unclear D gene. Germline V gives CDR1 SGHTA, CDR2 FQGTGA. V was clipped by 4 bases and J by 7 bases, with 10 bases between them. CDR3 length equals 12 residues. CDR3 loop: CASSSDNIGYTF. CDR3 in DNA: TGTGCCAGCAGCTCCGACAATATTGGCTACACCTTC.

This clone appeared once. This chain connects TRBV7-9 to TRBJ2-4, with D possibly matching TRBD2 (5 bases). In germline, CDR1 is SEHNR, CDR2 FQNEAQ (reference sequence). The CDR3 is 16 amino acids. V dropped 3 bases and J dropped 1 base, with 13 bases sitting between them. The CDR3 sequence is CASSLDLLWAKNIQYF. CDR3 sequence (DNA): TGTGCCAGCAGCTTGGACTTACTGTGGGCCAAAAACATTCAGTACTTC.

This chain links TRBV28 with TRBJ1-1, with unresolved D. Germline values: CDR1 MDHEN, CDR2 SYDVKM. Trimming took 4 bases from V and 5 from J, leaving 5 bases between them. This CDR3 is built from 11 residues. The CDR3: CASSSWTEAFF. The CDR3 DNA follows: TGTGCCAGCAGTTCTTGGACTGAAGCTTTCTTT.

This chain joins TRBV4-3 and TRBJ1-2, with D uncertain. CDR1 LGHNA and CDR2 YSLEER come from the germline V gene. The CDR3 has 14 residues. Trimming removed 3 bases at V and 2 bases at J, with 10 bases between. CDR3 sequence reads: CASSQYYPNYGYTF. CDR3 sequence (DNA): TGCGCCAGCAGCCAGTACTACCCCAACTATGGCTACACCTTC.

The rearrangement links TRBV7-2 to TRBJ2-7; TRBD2 is a possible D gene (6 bases). The V gene lost 6 bases and the J gene lost 3 bases, with 12 bases spanning the gap. This CDR3 is built from 13 residues. Germline V gene sequence: CDR1 SGHTA, CDR2 FQGNSA. The CDR3 bases are TGTGCCAGCAGGGGATGGCGGGACTACGAGCAGTACTTC. It yields the protein CASRGWRDYEQYF. The complete variable domain, with remaining parts taken from reference TRBV7-2 and TRBJ2-7, reads GAGVSQSPSNKVTEKGKDVELRCDPISGHTALYWYRQSLGQGLEFLIYFQGNSAPDKSGLPSDRFSAERTGGSVSTLTIQRTQQEDSAVYLCASRGWRDYEQYFGPGTRLTVT.

This clone was observed a few times. The chain recombines TRBV7-2 with TRBJ2-1; D is perhaps TRBD2 (5 bases). CDR3 length: 12 residues. Trimming took 5 bases from V and 12 from J, leaving 14 bases between them. In germline, CDR1 is SGHTA, CDR2 FQGNSA. CDR3 loop: CASSPFSRGQFF. The DNA for the CDR3 is TGTGCCAGCAGCCCCTTTTCCCGGGGGCAGTTCTTC.

This chain's CDR3 is CASSIQRGGAYEQYF. The CDR3 DNA reads as TGTGCCAGTAGTATACAGAGAGGGGGAGCCTACGAGCAGTACTTC. The V gene is TRBV19, the J gene TRBJ2-7; tentative D call: TRBD1 (6 bases). CDR3 length: 15 residues. The germline CDR1 and CDR2 sequences are LNHDA and SQIVND (reference sequence). Trimming took off 2 bases at V and 2 bases at J, with 13 bases between the two ends.

The chain is built from TRBV27 and TRBJ2-3, with 10 bases matching TRBD2. The germline gives CDR1 MNHEY, CDR2 SMNVEV (reference sequence). This CDR3 region has 16 residues. V was pared by 4 bases and J by 9 bases, with 13 bases of the junction left unmatched. The CDR3 DNA sequence: TGTGCCAGCAGTTCTTCTCAGCGGGAGGGCCCTAAAACGCAGTATTTT. Its translation: CASSSSQREGPKTQYF.

The rearrangement links TRBV6-1 to TRBJ1-5; TRBD1 might be the D (6 bases). CDR1 is MNHNS and CDR2 is SASEGT in the germline V gene. This CDR3 is built from 14 residues. Trimming cost V 8 bases and J 11 bases, with 22 bases left between them. CDR3 sequence (DNA): TGTGCCAGCGGGGCAGGGGCATGGGAAAGGGCCCAGCATTTT. Amino acid sequence: CASGAGAWERAQHF.

The V and J genes are TRBV5-1 and TRBJ1-5; TRBD1 matches at 11 bases. J was trimmed by 5 bases and V by 4 bases; bases with no gene match: 5. CDR1 and CDR2 from the germline V gene are SGHRS and YFSETQ. The CDR3 is made up of 15 amino acids. Here the CDR3 reads CASSAWTGGDQPQHF. As DNA, the CDR3 is TGCGCCAGCAGCGCCTGGACAGGGGGCGATCAGCCCCAGCATTTT.

In its sample, this clone was seen once. The chain links TRBV30 to TRBJ1-2; no firm D call. The CDR3 has 11 residues. The germline V gene encodes CDR1 GTSNPN and CDR2 SVGIG (reference sequence). The V gene lost 3 bases and the J gene lost 8 bases, with 10 bases spanning the gap. This CDR3 is CAWSTTEGYTF. CDR3 nucleotide sequence: TGTGCCTGGAGCACCACCGAGGGCTACACCTTC.

This sequence joins TRBV19 and TRBJ2-3, with TRBD1 identical over 8 bases. Germline lookup yields CDR1 LNHDA and CDR2 SQIVND (reference sequence). The CDR3 has 14 amino acids. V shed 5 bases, J shed 1 base, and the junction held 2 bases outside the gene matches. CDR3 nucleotide sequence: TGTGCCAGTAGTCCGGGACAGGGCACAGATACGCAGTATTTT. It translates to CASSPGQGTDTQYF.

The rearrangement joins TRBV7-3 to TRBJ1-1, with D unclear. Deletions cut 2 bases from V and 12 bases from J, with 16 bases between. CDR3 size: 13 residues. Germline V gene sequence: CDR1 SGHTA, CDR2 FQGTGA. The DNA for the CDR3 is TGTGCCAGCAGCTTAGGTCCGGAAGAAATGACTTTCTTT. Translating gives CASSLGPEEMTFF.

The rearrangement uses TRBV7-2 and TRBJ1-4, with a tentative D call TRBD1 (6 bases). The CDR3 spans 13 residues. In germline, CDR1 is SGHTA, CDR2 FQGNSA. With 9 bases removed from V and 1 base from J, the gap between germline ends came to 9 bases. The CDR3 DNA is TGTGCCAGTAGCAGGGGAACTAATGAAAAACTGTTTTTT. It encodes CASSRGTNEKLFF.